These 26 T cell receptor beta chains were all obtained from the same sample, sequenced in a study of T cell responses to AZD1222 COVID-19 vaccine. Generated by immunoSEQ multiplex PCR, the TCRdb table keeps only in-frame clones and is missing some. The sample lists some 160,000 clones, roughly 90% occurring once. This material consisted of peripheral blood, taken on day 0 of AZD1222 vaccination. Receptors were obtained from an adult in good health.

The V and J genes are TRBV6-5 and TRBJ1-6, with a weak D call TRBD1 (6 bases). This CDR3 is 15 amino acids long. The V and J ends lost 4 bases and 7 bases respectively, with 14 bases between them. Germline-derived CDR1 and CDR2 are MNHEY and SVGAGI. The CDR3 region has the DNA TGTGCCAGCAGTTGGGGGAGGGGGAAGAATTCACCCCTCCACTTT. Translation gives CASSWGRGKNSPLHF.

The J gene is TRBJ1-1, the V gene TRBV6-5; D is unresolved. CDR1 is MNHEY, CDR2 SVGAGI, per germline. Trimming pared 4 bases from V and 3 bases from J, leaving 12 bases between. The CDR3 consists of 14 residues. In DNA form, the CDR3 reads TGTGCCAGCAGTTCCGGAGTAGGGCACACTGAAGCTTTCTTT. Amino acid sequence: CASSSGVGHTEAFF.

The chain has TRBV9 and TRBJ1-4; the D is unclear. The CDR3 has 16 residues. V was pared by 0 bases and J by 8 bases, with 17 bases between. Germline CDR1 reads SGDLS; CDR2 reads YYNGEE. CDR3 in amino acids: CASSVGTSDGWEKLFF. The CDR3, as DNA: TGTGCCAGCAGCGTAGGTACATCCGATGGATGGGAAAAACTGTTTTTT.

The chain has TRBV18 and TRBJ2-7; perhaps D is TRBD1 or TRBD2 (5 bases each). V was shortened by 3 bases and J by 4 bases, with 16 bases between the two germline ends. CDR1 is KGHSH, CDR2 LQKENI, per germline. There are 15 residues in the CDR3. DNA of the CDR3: TGTGCCAGCTCACCTTCCTTCGCCAGGGAGTACGAGCAGTACTTC. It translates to CASSPSFAREYEQYF.

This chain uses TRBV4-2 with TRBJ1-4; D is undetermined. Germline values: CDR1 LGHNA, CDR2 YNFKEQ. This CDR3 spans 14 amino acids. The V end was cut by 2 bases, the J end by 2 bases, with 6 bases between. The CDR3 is CASSQPGTNEKLFF. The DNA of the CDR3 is TGTGCCAGCAGCCAACCGGGGACTAATGAAAAACTGTTTTTT.

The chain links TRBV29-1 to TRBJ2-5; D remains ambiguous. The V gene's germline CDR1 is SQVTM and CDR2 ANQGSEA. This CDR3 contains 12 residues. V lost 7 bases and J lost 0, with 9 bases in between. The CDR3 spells CSAVGNQETQYF. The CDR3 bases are TGCAGCGCTGTCGGAAACCAAGAGACCCAGTACTTC. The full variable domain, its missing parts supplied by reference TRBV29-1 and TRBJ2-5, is SAVISQKPSRDICQRGTSLTIQCQVDSQVTMMFWYRQQPGQSLTLIATANQGSEATYESGFVIDKFPISRPNLTFSTLTVSNMSPEDSSIYLCSAVGNQETQYFGPGTRLLVL.

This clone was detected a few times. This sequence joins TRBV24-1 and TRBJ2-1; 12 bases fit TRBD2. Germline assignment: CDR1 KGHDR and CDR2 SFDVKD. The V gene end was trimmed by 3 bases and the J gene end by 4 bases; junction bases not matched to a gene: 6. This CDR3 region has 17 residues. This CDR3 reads CATSDTYGLAGYNEQFF. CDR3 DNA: TGTGCCACCAGTGATACCTATGGACTAGCGGGGTACAATGAGCAGTTCTTC.

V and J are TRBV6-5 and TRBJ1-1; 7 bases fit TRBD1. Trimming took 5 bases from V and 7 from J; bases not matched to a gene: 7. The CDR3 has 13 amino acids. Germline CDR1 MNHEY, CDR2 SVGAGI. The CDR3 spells CASSRQGMVEAFF. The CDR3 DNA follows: TGTGCCAGCAGTAGACAGGGCATGGTTGAAGCTTTCTTT.

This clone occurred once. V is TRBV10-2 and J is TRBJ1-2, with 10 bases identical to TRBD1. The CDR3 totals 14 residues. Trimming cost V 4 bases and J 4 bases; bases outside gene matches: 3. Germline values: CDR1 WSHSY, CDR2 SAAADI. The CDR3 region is CASSGTGGAYGYTF. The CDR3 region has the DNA TGCGCCAGCAGTGGGACAGGGGGGGCCTATGGCTACACCTTC.

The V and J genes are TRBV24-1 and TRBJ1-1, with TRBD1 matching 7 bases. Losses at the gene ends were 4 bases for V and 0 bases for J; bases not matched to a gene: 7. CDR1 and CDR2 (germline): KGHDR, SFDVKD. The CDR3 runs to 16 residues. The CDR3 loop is CATSDSTGPMNTEAFF. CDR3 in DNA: TGTGCCACCAGTGACTCGACAGGGCCCATGAACACTGAAGCTTTCTTT.

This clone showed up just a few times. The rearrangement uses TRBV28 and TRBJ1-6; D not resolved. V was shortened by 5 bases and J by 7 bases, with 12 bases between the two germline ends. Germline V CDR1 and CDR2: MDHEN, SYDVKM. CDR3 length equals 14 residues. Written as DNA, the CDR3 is TGTGCCAGCAGTGGACGACGGTTCAATTCACCCCTCCACTTT. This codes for CASSGRRFNSPLHF.

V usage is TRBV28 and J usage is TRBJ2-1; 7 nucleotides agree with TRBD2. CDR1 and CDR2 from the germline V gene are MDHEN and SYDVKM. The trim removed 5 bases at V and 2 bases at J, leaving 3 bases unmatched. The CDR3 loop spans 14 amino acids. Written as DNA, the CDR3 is TGTGCCAGCAGTGCGCGGGAGACCTACAATGAGCAGTTCTTC. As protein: CASSARETYNEQFF.

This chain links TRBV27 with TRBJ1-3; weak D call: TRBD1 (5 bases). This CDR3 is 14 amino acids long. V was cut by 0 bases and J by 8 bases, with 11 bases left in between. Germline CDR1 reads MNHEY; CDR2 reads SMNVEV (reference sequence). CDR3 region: CASSLSAQGYTIYF. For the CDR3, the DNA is TGTGCCAGCAGTTTATCGGCCCAGGGTTACACCATATATTTT.

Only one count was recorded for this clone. The CDR3 spells CASSKDARWDTQYF. The CDR3 DNA reads as TGTGCCAGCAGCAAGGACGCCCGGTGGGATACGCAGTATTTT. The rearrangement joins TRBV5-6 to TRBJ2-3; D unclear. V was trimmed by 4 bases and J by 6 bases, leaving 15 bases between them. Germline V gives CDR1 SGHDT, CDR2 YYEEEE. The length of the CDR3 is 14 residues.

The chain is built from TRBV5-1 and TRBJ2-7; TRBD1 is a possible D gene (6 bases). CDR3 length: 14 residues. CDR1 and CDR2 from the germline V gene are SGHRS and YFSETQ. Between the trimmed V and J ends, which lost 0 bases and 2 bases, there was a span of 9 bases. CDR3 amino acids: CASSLDRATYEQYF. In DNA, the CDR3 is TGCGCCAGCAGCTTGGACAGGGCTACCTACGAGCAGTACTTC.

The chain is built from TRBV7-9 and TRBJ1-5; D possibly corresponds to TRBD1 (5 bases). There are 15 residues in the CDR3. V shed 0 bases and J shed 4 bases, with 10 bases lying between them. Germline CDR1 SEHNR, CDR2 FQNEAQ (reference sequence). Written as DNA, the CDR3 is TGTGCCAGCAGCTTAGCGGGGCTACAAAATCAGCCCCAGCATTTT. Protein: CASSLAGLQNQPQHF. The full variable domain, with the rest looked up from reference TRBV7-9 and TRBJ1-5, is DTGVSQNPRHKITKRGQNVTFRCDPISEHNRLYWYRQTLGQGPEFLTYFQNEAQLEKSRLLSDRFSAERPKGSFSTLEIQRTEQGDSAMYLCASSLAGLQNQPQHFGDGTRLSIL.

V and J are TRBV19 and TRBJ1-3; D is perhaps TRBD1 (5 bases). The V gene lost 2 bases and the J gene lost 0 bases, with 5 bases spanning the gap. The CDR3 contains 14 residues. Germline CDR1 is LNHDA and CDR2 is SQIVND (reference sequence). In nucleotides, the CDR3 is TGTGCCAGTAGTATAACAGGCTCTGGAAACACCATATATTTT. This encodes CASSITGSGNTIYF.

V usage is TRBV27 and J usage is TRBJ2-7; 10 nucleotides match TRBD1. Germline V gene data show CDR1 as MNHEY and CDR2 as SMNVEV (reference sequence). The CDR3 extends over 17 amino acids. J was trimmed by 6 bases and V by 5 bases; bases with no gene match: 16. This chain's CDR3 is CASSTELPGQGFGEQYF. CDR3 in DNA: TGTGCCAGCAGTACCGAGCTCCCGGGACAGGGGTTCGGCGAGCAGTACTTC.

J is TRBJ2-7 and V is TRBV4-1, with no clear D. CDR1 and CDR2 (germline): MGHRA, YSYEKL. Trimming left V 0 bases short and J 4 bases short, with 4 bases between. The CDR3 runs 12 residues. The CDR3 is CASSQEGYEQYF. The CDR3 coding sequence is TGCGCCAGCAGCCAAGAGGGTTACGAGCAGTACTTC.

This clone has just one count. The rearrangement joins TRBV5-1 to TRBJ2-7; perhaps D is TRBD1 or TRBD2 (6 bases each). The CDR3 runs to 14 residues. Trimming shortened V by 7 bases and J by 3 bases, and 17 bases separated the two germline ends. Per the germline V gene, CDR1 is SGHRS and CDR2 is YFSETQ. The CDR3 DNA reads TGCGCCAGCCGCGGGACAAAGACCAACTACGAGCAGTACTTC. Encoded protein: CASRGTKTNYEQYF.

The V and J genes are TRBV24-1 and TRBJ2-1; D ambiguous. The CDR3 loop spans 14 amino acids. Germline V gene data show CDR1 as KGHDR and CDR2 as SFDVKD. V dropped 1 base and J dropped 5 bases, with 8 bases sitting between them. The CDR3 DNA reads TGTGCCACCAGTGATTTAATGAGAAACAATGAGCAGTTCTTC. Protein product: CATSDLMRNNEQFF.

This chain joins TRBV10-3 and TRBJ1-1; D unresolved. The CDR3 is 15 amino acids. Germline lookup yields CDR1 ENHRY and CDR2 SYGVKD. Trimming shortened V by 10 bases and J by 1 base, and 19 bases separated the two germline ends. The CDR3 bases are TGTGCCAGCCATGGTAATTCGCCTTCGAACACTGAAGCTTTCTTT. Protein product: CASHGNSPSNTEAFF.

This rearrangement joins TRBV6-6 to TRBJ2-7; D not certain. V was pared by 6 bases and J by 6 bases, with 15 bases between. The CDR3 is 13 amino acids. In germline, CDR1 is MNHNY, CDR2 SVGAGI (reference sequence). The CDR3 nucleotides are TGTGCCAGCAGATACACGGCTGGCCTCGAGCAGTACTTC. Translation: CASRYTAGLEQYF.

CDR3 region: CASSLVSGGGELFF. Here the CDR3 DNA reads TGCGCCAGCAGCTTGGTGTCGGGAGGCGGGGAGCTGTTTTTT. The J gene is TRBJ2-2, the V gene TRBV5-1, with 7 positions matching TRBD2. This CDR3 contains 14 residues. CDR1 and CDR2 from the germline V gene are SGHRS and YFSETQ. The J segment lost 7 bases and the V segment lost 0 bases, leaving 3 bases of the junction unmatched. The variable domain in full, with the rest retrieved from reference TRBV5-1 and TRBJ2-2, is KAGVTQTPRYLIKTRGQQVTLSCSPISGHRSVSWYQQTPGQGLQFLFEYFSETQRNKGNFPGRFSGRQFSNSRSEMNVSTLELGDSALYLCASSLVSGGGELFFGEGSRLTVL.

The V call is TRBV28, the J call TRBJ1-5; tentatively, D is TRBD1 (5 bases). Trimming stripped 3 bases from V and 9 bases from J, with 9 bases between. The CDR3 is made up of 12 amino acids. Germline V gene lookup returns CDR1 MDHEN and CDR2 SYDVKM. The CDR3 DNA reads TGTGCCAGCAGTTTCCCCGGGGGGCCCCAGCATTTT. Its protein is CASSFPGGPQHF.

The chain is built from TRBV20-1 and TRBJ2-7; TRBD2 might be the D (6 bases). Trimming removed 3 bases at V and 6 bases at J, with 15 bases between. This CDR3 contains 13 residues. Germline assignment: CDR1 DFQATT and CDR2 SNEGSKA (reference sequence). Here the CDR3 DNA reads TGCAGTGCTAGTAGGGAGGTGGGTTTCGAGCAGTACTTC. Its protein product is CSASREVGFEQYF.